The present entry profiles one TCR beta chain with its context. The sample originates from a study of T-cell memory formation after mild COVID-19. Germline V gene lookup returns CDR1 SGDLS and CDR2 YYNGEE. V lost 3 bases, J lost 5 bases, and 20 bases lay in between. The CDR3 runs 17 residues. TCRdb itself ran the 5' RACE reads through MiXCR, one entry per CDR3 protein. The sample gives about 110,000 distinct CDR3 sequences, approximately 15% of which show up once; around 43% is in the top ten. This clonotype was obtained from a man younger than 35 who had mild COVID-19 (a few samples of this study predate the infection). Cell type and time point are not known. The rearrangement links TRBV9 to TRBJ2-2; D might be TRBD1 or TRBD2, each matching 6 bases. Material for sequencing was PBMCs or a T cell subset sorted from them (not recorded which). The CDR3: CASSDRPRGRWTGELFF. CDR3 nucleotide sequence: TGTGCCAGCAGCGACCGCCCACGGGGGCGATGGACCGGGGAGCTGTTTTTT.